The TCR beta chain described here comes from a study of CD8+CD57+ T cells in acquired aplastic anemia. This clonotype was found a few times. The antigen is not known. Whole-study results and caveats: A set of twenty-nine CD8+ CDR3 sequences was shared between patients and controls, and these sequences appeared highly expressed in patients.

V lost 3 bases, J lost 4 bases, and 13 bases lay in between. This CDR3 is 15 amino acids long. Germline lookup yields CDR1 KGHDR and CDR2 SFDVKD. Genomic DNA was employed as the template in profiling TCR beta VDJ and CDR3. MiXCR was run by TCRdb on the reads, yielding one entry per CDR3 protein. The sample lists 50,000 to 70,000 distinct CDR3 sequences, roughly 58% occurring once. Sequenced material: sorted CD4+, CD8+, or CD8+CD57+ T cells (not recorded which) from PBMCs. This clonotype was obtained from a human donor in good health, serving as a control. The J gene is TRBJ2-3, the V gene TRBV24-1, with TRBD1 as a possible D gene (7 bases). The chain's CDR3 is CATSDKRGTADTQYF. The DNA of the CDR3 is TGTGCCACCAGTGATAAACGCGGGACAGCAGATACGCAGTATTTT.